This T cell receptor beta chain originates from a study of T cell responses to AZD1222 COVID-19 vaccine. Germline loops: CDR1 DFQATT, CDR2 SNEGSKA (reference sequence). V dropped 3 bases and J dropped 11 bases, with 13 bases sitting between them. The CDR3 is 11 amino acids. Points from the study as a whole: Repertoires were sampled only after the peak T cell response. Elevations in Spike-specific TCR breadth and depth followed administration of two AZD1222 doses. It was only a handful of AZD1222 recipients who were seropositive at baseline. Nearly half of the spike-specific TCRs reportedly recognize variant regions that carry no mutations.

The repertoire was sequenced with immunoSEQ multiplex PCR; TCRdb's copy has only in-frame clones and lacks some. This sample has some 53,000 clones; roughly 90% occur once, and the top ten carry less than 3.5%. Note on this clone: The antigen remains unidentified.

The chain uses TRBV20-1 and TRBJ1-1, with D maybe TRBD1 (5 bases). The material was peripheral blood, obtained 28 days after the second AZD1222 dose. This TCR derives from an adult who received the AZD1222 COVID-19 vaccine. CDR3 region: CSASKAGRAFF. The CDR3 nucleotides read TGCAGTGCTAGTAAGGCAGGGCGGGCTTTCTTT.